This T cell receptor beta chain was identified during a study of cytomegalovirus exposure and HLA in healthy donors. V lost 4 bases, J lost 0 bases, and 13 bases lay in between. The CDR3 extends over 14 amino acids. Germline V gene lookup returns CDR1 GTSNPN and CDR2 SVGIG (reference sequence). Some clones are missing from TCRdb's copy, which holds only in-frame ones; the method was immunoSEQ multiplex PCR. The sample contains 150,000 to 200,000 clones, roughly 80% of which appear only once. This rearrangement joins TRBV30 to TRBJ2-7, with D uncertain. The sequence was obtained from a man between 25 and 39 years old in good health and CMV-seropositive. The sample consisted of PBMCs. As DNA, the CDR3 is TGTGCCTGGATGGTTCGTACAGTCTCCTACGAGCAGTACTTC. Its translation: CAWMVRTVSYEQYF.